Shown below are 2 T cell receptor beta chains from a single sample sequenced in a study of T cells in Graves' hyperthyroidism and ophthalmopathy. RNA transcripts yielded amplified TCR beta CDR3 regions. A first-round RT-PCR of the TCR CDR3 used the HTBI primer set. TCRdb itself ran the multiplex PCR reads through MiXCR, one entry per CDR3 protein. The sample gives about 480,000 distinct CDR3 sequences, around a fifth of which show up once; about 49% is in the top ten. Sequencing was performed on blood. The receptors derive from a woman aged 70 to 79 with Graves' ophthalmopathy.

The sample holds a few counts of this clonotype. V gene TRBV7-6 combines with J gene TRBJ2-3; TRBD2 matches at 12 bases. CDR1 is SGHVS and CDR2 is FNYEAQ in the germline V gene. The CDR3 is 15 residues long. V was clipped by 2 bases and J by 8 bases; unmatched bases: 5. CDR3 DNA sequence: TGTGCCAGCAGCTTAACTAGCGGGAGGTTTAGTACGCAGTATTTT. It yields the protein CASSLTSGRFSTQYF.

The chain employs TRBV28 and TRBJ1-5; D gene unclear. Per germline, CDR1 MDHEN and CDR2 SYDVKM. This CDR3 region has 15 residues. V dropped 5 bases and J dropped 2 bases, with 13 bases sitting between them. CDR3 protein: CASSPSLQGNQPQHF. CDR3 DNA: TGTGCCAGCAGTCCCTCGCTACAAGGCAATCAGCCCCAGCATTTT. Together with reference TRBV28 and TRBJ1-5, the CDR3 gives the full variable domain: DVKVTQSSRYLVKRTGEKVFLECVQDMDHENMFWYRQDPGLGLRLIYFSYDVKMKEKGDIPEGYSVSREKKERFSLILESASTNQTSMYLCASSPSLQGNQPQHFGDGTRLSIL.